These 31 T cell receptor beta chains originate from one sample sequenced in a study of vaccination and CD4 T cells after COVID-19. Sequencing of DNA taken from cultured CD4+ T cells relied on the Oncomine TCR Beta short-read assay. TCRdb reprocessed the PCR reads via MiXCR and lists one record per CDR3 protein. The sample contains 20,000 to 25,000 distinct CDR3 sequences, roughly 71% of which appear only once. For these TCRs, the target antigens are not known. The treatment was: roughly 10-day PBMC culture with coronavirus spike peptide pools or control peptides (ViraFEST assay). Sequenced material: CD4+ T cells from blood, cultured in vitro, taken after SARS-CoV-2 vaccination. The receptor set was obtained from a human donor who received a COVID-19 vaccine.

This clonotype was seen a handful of times. The rearrangement links TRBV20-1 to TRBJ1-1; D is uncertain. The CDR3 is 15 residues long. V was clipped by 0 bases and J by 1 base, with 12 bases between them. Germline CDR1 DFQATT, CDR2 SNEGSKA (reference sequence). The CDR3 DNA follows: TGCAGTGCTAGAGATTCGGGCAGAACGAACACTGAAGCTTTCTTT. Protein product: CSARDSGRTNTEAFF.

The chain links TRBV30 to TRBJ1-1; 8 positions agree with TRBD1. With V trimmed by 4 bases and J by 3 bases, 7 bases remained unmatched. Germline CDR1 is GTSNPN and CDR2 is SVGIG (reference sequence). The CDR3 runs to 14 residues. The CDR3 protein is CAWTARTGYTEAFF. The CDR3 DNA sequence: TGTGCCTGGACTGCTCGGACAGGGTACACTGAAGCTTTCTTT.

The chain couples TRBV20-1 to TRBJ1-1; 7 bases are shared with TRBD1. The CDR3 spans 14 residues. Germline lookup yields CDR1 DFQATT and CDR2 SNEGSKA (reference sequence). V dropped 2 bases and J dropped 1; count of bases not matched to a gene: 4. The CDR3 DNA follows: TGCAGTGCTAGACCCGGGACAGCGAACACTGAAGCTTTCTTT. Amino acid sequence: CSARPGTANTEAFF.

The genes are TRBV4-2 and TRBJ1-4, with a possible D match to TRBD1 (6 bases). There are 15 residues in the CDR3. CDR1 and CDR2 from the germline V gene are LGHNA and YNFKEQ. V lost 1 base and J 5 bases, leaving 11 bases between the germline ends. The CDR3 reads CASSQVQGRNEKLFF. CDR3 bases: TGTGCCAGCAGCCAAGTGCAGGGGCGGAATGAAAAACTGTTTTTT.

This chain joins TRBV10-1 and TRBJ1-3; 9 nucleotides line up with TRBD1. J lost 2 bases, V lost 3 bases, and 5 bases had no gene match. Germline CDR1 is WNHNN and CDR2 is SYGVQD (reference sequence). This CDR3 region has 16 residues. CDR3: CASSEGDRETGNTIYF. The CDR3 nucleotides read TGCGCCAGCAGTGAAGGGGACAGGGAAACTGGAAACACCATATATTTT.

The CDR3 loop reads CATSRNRDLGQPQHF. The CDR3 nucleotides are TGTGCCACCAGCAGAAACAGGGATTTGGGTCAGCCCCAGCATTTT. V is TRBV15 and J is TRBJ1-5, with D possibly TRBD1 on 6 matching bases. This CDR3 has 15 amino acids. V lost 2 bases and J lost 6, with 14 bases in between. The V gene's germline CDR1 is LNHNV and CDR2 YYDKDF (reference sequence).

V usage is TRBV6-1 and J usage is TRBJ1-5, with D perhaps matching TRBD1 (6 bases). V was cut by 7 bases and J by 7 bases, with 14 bases left in between. CDR3 length equals 13 residues. The germline V gene has CDR1 MNHNS and CDR2 SASEGT. CDR3 coding DNA: TGTGCCAGCAAAGGACAGTCCGGGCAGCCCCAGCATTTT. As protein: CASKGQSGQPQHF.

This rearrangement joins TRBV7-8 to TRBJ1-6, with D hard to call. The CDR3 consists of 16 residues. Germline CDR1 SGHVS, CDR2 FQNEAQ. The V end lost 5 bases, the J end lost 0 bases, and 11 bases lay between the germline ends. The CDR3 DNA reads as TGTGCCAGCAGCCGGGAGGGAAGCTCCTATAATTCACCCCTCCACTTT. Its translation: CASSREGSSYNSPLHF. Filled out from reference TRBV7-8 and TRBJ1-6, the complete variable domain reads GAGVSQSPRYKVAKRGQDVALRCDPISGHVSLFWYQQALGQGPEFLTYFQNEAQLDKSGLPSDRFFAERPEGSVSTLKIQRTQQEDSAVYLCASSREGSSYNSPLHFGNGTRLTVT.

The rearrangement uses TRBV6-1 and TRBJ2-3; 11 nucleotides agree with TRBD2. The germline V gene has CDR1 MNHNS and CDR2 SASEGT. This CDR3 has 17 amino acids. V lost 6 bases and J lost 0; bases outside the gene matches: 8. This chain's CDR3 is CASRNVAGGLSTDTQYF. The CDR3 nucleotides are TGTGCCAGCAGGAACGTAGCGGGGGGGTTAAGCACAGATACGCAGTATTTT.

In DNA form, the CDR3 reads TGCAGTGCGGAAGGGGGCGGGGGCGATAGCTCCTACAATGAGCAGTTCTTC. It encodes CSAEGGGGDSSYNEQFF. The chain joins TRBV20-1 to TRBJ2-1; D might be TRBD1 or TRBD2, each matching 7 bases. Trimming removed 6 bases at V and 0 bases at J, with 21 bases between. The CDR3 spans 17 residues. Germline V gene sequence: CDR1 DFQATT, CDR2 SNEGSKA (reference sequence).

The V and J genes are TRBV2 and TRBJ2-7, with D unresolved. CDR3 length: 15 amino acids. The V and J ends lost 1 base and 2 bases respectively, with 12 bases between them. Germline CDR1 is SNHLY and CDR2 is FYNNEI. CDR3 DNA sequence: TGTGCCAGCAGTGAAGTAACCAGTTTCGCCTACGAGCAGTACTTC. Translation gives CASSEVTSFAYEQYF.

The sample holds a few counts of this clonotype. This chain joins TRBV20-1 and TRBJ2-1, with TRBD2 matching 12 bases. The CDR3 totals 14 residues. The V gene end was trimmed by 3 bases and the J gene end by 9 bases; junction bases not matched to a gene: 6. Germline V gives CDR1 DFQATT, CDR2 SNEGSKA (reference sequence). The CDR3, as DNA: TGCAGTGCTAGCGGTACTAGCGGGGGGTCTGAGCAGTTCTTC. It specifies CSASGTSGGSEQFF.

The genes are TRBV24-1 and TRBJ2-5, with a tentative D call TRBD2 (6 bases). The germline CDR1 and CDR2 sequences are KGHDR and SFDVKD. This CDR3 has 12 amino acids. V was cut by 3 bases and J by 11 bases, with 12 bases left in between. The CDR3 here is CATSDGRWTQYF. CDR3 in DNA: TGTGCCACCAGTGATGGGAGGTGGACTCAGTACTTC.

Only a few counts were recorded for this clonotype. The CDR3 DNA sequence: TGTGCCAGCAGCTTTAGAGGGGGTGCGCGCACAGATACGCAGTATTTT. It yields the protein CASSFRGGARTDTQYF. This sequence joins TRBV11-3 and TRBJ2-3, with a tentative D call TRBD1 (6 bases). V lost 3 bases, J lost 1 base, and 14 bases lay in between. The CDR3 contains 16 residues. CDR1 SGHNT and CDR2 YENEEA come from the germline V gene.

The chain has TRBV20-1 and TRBJ2-7; D may be TRBD2 (6 bases). Germline-derived CDR1 and CDR2 are DFQATT and SNEGSKA (reference sequence). This CDR3 has 15 residues. Trimming stripped 1 base from V and 6 bases from J, with 19 bases between. In DNA, the CDR3 is TGCAGTGCTAGAGCCGTACGGGGAGGAGCAGGCGAGCAGTACTTC. Residues: CSARAVRGGAGEQYF.

This clonotype was seen once. This rearrangement joins TRBV6-1 to TRBJ2-5, with 7 bases aligning to TRBD2. The V gene's germline CDR1 is MNHNS and CDR2 SASEGT. Trimming cost V 7 bases and J 5 bases; bases outside gene matches: 10. CDR3 length: 14 residues. The CDR3 spells CASKTTGRQETQYF. Written as DNA, the CDR3 is TGTGCCAGCAAGACCACCGGGAGGCAGGAGACCCAGTACTTC.

The chain couples TRBV19 to TRBJ2-2; D is ambiguous. Trimming took off 9 bases at V and 2 bases at J, with 13 bases between the two ends. The length of the CDR3 is 14 residues. Per germline, CDR1 LNHDA and CDR2 SQIVND (reference sequence). CDR3 sequence reads: CASRISKNTGELFF. The CDR3 coding sequence is TGTGCCAGCCGAATCAGCAAAAACACCGGGGAGCTGTTTTTT.

The chain has TRBV2 and TRBJ1-5; TRBD1 might be the D (6 bases). V was pared by 3 bases and J by 5 bases, with 11 bases between. Germline V gene sequence: CDR1 SNHLY, CDR2 FYNNEI. This CDR3 comprises 14 residues. The chain's CDR3 is CASSERDTDQPQHF. CDR3 bases: TGTGCCAGCAGTGAGCGGGACACCGATCAGCCCCAGCATTTT. The entire variable domain, with the rest obtained from reference TRBV2 and TRBJ1-5, is as follows: EPEVTQTPSHQVTQMGQEVILRCVPISNHLYFYWYRQILGQKVEFLVSFYNNEISEKSEIFDDQFSVERPDGSNFTLKIRSTKLEDSAMYFCASSERDTDQPQHFGDGTRLSIL.

V and J are TRBV5-1 and TRBJ2-3, with D tentatively TRBD2 (7 bases). The CDR3 length is 15 residues. V shed 2 bases and J shed 4 bases, with 14 bases lying between them. Germline-derived CDR1 and CDR2 are SGHRS and YFSETQ. The DNA of the CDR3 is TGCGCCAGCAGCTTCCGGTCCGGGGGGCCAGATACGCAGTATTTT. Its protein is CASSFRSGGPDTQYF.

The J gene is TRBJ2-7, the V gene TRBV6-1, with a possible D match to TRBD2 (5 bases). Looked up from germline, CDR1 is MNHNS and CDR2 is SASEGT. V lost 6 bases and J 3 bases, leaving 12 bases between the germline ends. This CDR3 has 13 residues. CDR3 bases: TGTGCCAGCAGGACACCCGAGGGCTACGAGCAGTACTTC. The encoded protein is CASRTPEGYEQYF.

The rearrangement joins TRBV12-3 or TRBV12-4 to TRBJ1-1, with D hard to call. This CDR3 is 13 amino acids long. V was trimmed by 1 base and J by 0 bases, leaving 3 bases between them. The CDR3 is CASSLGLNTEAFF. The CDR3 DNA is TGTGCCAGCAGTTTAGGGTTGAACACTGAAGCTTTCTTT.

This clonotype was counted only a few times. V is TRBV11-3 and J is TRBJ1-1; 7 bases align to TRBD1. Germline V gene lookup returns CDR1 SGHNT and CDR2 YENEEA. The ends lost 4 bases at V and 8 bases at J; junction bases unmatched: 1. CDR3 length: 11 residues. The CDR3 sequence: CASSYRGEAFF. DNA for the CDR3: TGTGCCAGCAGCTACAGGGGCGAAGCTTTCTTT.

The gene calls are TRBV7-2 and TRBJ1-1; D is unresolved. The CDR3 is 13 residues long. The ends were cut back, 4 bases at V and 5 bases at J, with 11 bases in the middle. The germline gives CDR1 SGHTA, CDR2 FQGNSA. The chain's CDR3 is CASSCQWATEAFF. The DNA of the CDR3 is TGTGCCAGCAGCTGCCAATGGGCGACTGAAGCTTTCTTT.

The V call is TRBV20-1, the J call TRBJ2-7; a possible D gene is TRBD2 (6 bases). CDR1 is DFQATT, CDR2 SNEGSKA, per germline (reference sequence). Trimming removed 6 bases from V and 3 bases from J, with 18 bases in between. The CDR3 is 14 residues long. CDR3 amino acids: CSAGSGTGDYEQYF. CDR3 nucleotides: TGCAGTGCCGGATCGGGGACTGGAGACTACGAGCAGTACTTC.

The chain has TRBV20-1 and TRBJ2-2; TRBD2 agrees at 10 bases. Germline V gene sequence: CDR1 DFQATT, CDR2 SNEGSKA (reference sequence). The CDR3 runs to 17 residues. V lost 4 bases to trimming and J lost 2 bases; unmatched junction nucleotides: 10. CDR3 in DNA: TGCAGTGCTACCCGTAAGCGGGGGGGCCTTAACACCGGGGAGCTGTTTTTT. Its protein product is CSATRKRGGLNTGELFF.

This clonotype was seen only a few times. In nucleotides, the CDR3 is TGTGCCAGCAGCGTTCTAGGGACTAGCGTGGATACGCAGTATTTT. Its protein product is CASSVLGTSVDTQYF. The chain couples TRBV7-2 to TRBJ2-3; 10 bases align to TRBD2. J lost 6 bases, V lost 5 bases, and 8 bases had no gene match. The CDR3 covers 15 residues. In germline, CDR1 is SGHTA, CDR2 FQGNSA.

This chain uses TRBV6-5 with TRBJ1-1; 7 nucleotides line up with TRBD1. Germline V gene lookup returns CDR1 MNHEY and CDR2 SVGAGI. The V gene end was trimmed by 2 bases and the J gene end by 6 bases; junction bases not matched to a gene: 6. The CDR3 sequence is 14 residues long. This CDR3 reads CASSYNTGTAEAFF. The CDR3, as DNA: TGTGCCAGCAGTTACAACACCGGGACAGCTGAAGCTTTCTTT.

V gene TRBV6-1 combines with J gene TRBJ2-7; D may be TRBD1 (6 bases). CDR1 and CDR2 (germline): MNHNS, SASEGT. The CDR3 totals 13 residues. The V and J ends lost 10 bases and 3 bases respectively, with 16 bases between them. The CDR3 coding sequence is TGTGCCACCCGCCCCGACAGGCACTACGAGCAGTACTTC. Translated, it gives CATRPDRHYEQYF.

V usage is TRBV6-1 and J usage is TRBJ1-2, with D perhaps matching TRBD1 (6 bases). V gave up 6 bases and J gave up 5 bases, with 16 bases separating them. Germline CDR1 MNHNS, CDR2 SASEGT. The CDR3 length is 14 residues. The CDR3: CASSYQPDRYGYTF. The CDR3 nucleotides read TGTGCCAGCAGCTATCAACCGGACAGATATGGCTACACCTTC.

This chain connects TRBV7-9 to TRBJ2-3; possible D gene TRBD2, 5 bases. The CDR3 runs to 15 residues. Trimming pared 3 bases from V and 1 base from J, leaving 11 bases between. CDR1 and CDR2 (germline): SEHNR, FQNEAQ (reference sequence). CDR3 in amino acids: CASSFAFGGTDTQYF. For the CDR3, the DNA is TGTGCCAGCAGCTTCGCCTTCGGGGGCACAGATACGCAGTATTTT.

This clonotype was observed a single time. V gene TRBV19 combines with J gene TRBJ1-2, with D perhaps matching TRBD1 (6 bases). Trimming removed 2 bases at V and 3 bases at J, with 10 bases between. The CDR3 has 14 residues. The germline V gene encodes CDR1 LNHDA and CDR2 SQIVND (reference sequence). The DNA of the CDR3 is TGTGCCAGTAGTATACGGGGGGCTCACTATGGCTACACCTTC. It specifies CASSIRGAHYGYTF. The full variable domain, completed using reference TRBV19 and TRBJ1-2, is DGGITQSPKYLFRKEGQNVTLSCEQNLNHDAMYWYRQDPGQGLRLIYYSQIVNDFQKGDIAEGYSVSREKKESFPLTVTSAQKNPTAFYLCASSIRGAHYGYTFGSGTRLTVV.